This entry lists 16 T cell receptor beta chains sequenced from one sample in a study of shared clonotypes between healthy human individuals (dated by TCRdb to 2018 to 2021). Receptor amplification or capture employed the immunoSEQ multiplex PCR assay. In TCRdb, the immuneACCESS table is reduced to in-frame sequences with V and J assigned. These tables do not hold every clone; where another copy was compared, an unresolved V gene accounts for under half, and the others remain unexplained. Counted in this sample were approximately 2,000,000 clones; 90% to 95% of them appeared once. The biggest ten clones account for 1.5% to 2% of the sample. CD8 naive samples were CD45RO-negative cells positively selected for CCR7, giving a CD45RA+CCR7+ population that excluded TemRA cells. Sequencing was carried out using naive CD8+ T cells from PBMCs. The cell subset or site label, as the study defines it: CD45RA+CCR7+. These TCRs come from a man aged 18 to 30 in good health. Some clones in this sample may be carry-over from other donors' samples.

This clone was counted only a few times. The chain has TRBV2 and TRBJ2-1; the D is unclear. The CDR3 is made up of 11 amino acids. The germline V gene encodes CDR1 SNHLY and CDR2 FYNNEI. Trimming removed 3 bases at V and 9 bases at J, with 6 bases between. In nucleotides, the CDR3 is TGTGCCAGCAGTGACCATCCTGAGCAGTTCTTC. Amino acid sequence: CASSDHPEQFF.

This chain connects TRBV7-9 to TRBJ2-7; 9 bases are a match to TRBD1. The CDR3 is made up of 13 amino acids. The germline gives CDR1 SEHNR, CDR2 FQNEAQ (reference sequence). V shed 8 bases and J 2 bases; nucleotides not matched to a gene: 4. CDR3 sequence (DNA): TGTGCCAGCCTCGGACAGGGGCCCTACGAGCAGTACTTC. Its protein product is CASLGQGPYEQYF.

The rearrangement uses TRBV11-2 and TRBJ2-2; 14 nucleotides match TRBD2. The CDR3 totals 19 residues. With V trimmed by 5 bases and J by 5 bases, 13 bases remained unmatched. The germline V gene encodes CDR1 SGHAT and CDR2 FQNNGV. The CDR3 sequence: CASSLRLAGGPRETGELFF. CDR3 DNA sequence: TGTGCCAGCAGCCTTAGACTAGCGGGAGGGCCCCGAGAGACCGGGGAGCTGTTTTTT. Complete variable domain (other parts from reference TRBV11-2 and TRBJ2-2): EAGVAQSPRYKIIEKRQSVAFWCNPISGHATLYWYQQILGQGPKLLIQFQNNGVVDDSQLPKDRFSAERLKGVDSTLKIQPAKLEDSAVYLCASSLRLAGGPRETGELFFGEGSRLTVL.

The chain links TRBV5-4 to TRBJ2-7; 13 bases align to TRBD2. The CDR3 sequence is 14 residues long. From germline, CDR1 is SGHNT and CDR2 YYREEE (reference sequence). After removal of 4 bases from V and 5 bases from J, the junction contained 3 bases not matched to a gene. As DNA, the CDR3 is TGTGCCAGCAGCAGGACTAGCGGGAGCCACGAGCAGTACTTC. Its translation is CASSRTSGSHEQYF. Filled out from reference TRBV5-4 and TRBJ2-7, the complete variable domain reads ETGVTQSPTHLIKTRGQQVTLRCSSQSGHNTVSWYQQALGQGPQFIFQYYREEENGRGNFPPRFSGLQFPNYSSELNVNALELDDSALYLCASSRTSGSHEQYFGPGTRLTVT.

The rearrangement joins TRBV9 to TRBJ2-1, with 7 bases lining up with TRBD2. The germline gives CDR1 SGDLS, CDR2 YYNGEE. The ends lost 0 bases at V and 5 bases at J; junction bases unmatched: 11. This CDR3 spans 17 amino acids. CDR3: CASSVEGGSPLHNEQFF. CDR3 in DNA: TGTGCCAGCAGCGTAGAGGGCGGGAGCCCTCTACACAATGAGCAGTTCTTC.

Only a few counts were recorded for this clone. The chain recombines TRBV11-2 with TRBJ2-1; D may be TRBD1 (5 bases). V was cut by 10 bases and J by 9 bases, with 16 bases left in between. The V gene's germline CDR1 is SGHAT and CDR2 FQNNGV. This CDR3 comprises 12 residues. The CDR3, as DNA: TGTGCCACCGGACAAAACGCGGCTGAGCAGTTCTTC. Its protein product is CATGQNAAEQFF.

The CDR3 is CASSLSQGSYGYTF. The DNA of the CDR3 is TGCGCCAGCAGCCTGTCACAGGGTAGCTATGGCTACACCTTC. V and J are TRBV4-1 and TRBJ1-2; a weak D match, TRBD1 (6 bases). With 4 bases removed from V and 4 bases from J, the gap between germline ends came to 13 bases. The CDR3 has 14 residues. Germline assignment: CDR1 MGHRA and CDR2 YSYEKL.

This clone was detected once. The rearrangement uses TRBV28 and TRBJ2-7; D may be TRBD1 (7 bases). From germline, CDR1 is MDHEN and CDR2 SYDVKM. The V and J ends lost 4 bases and 2 bases respectively, with 12 bases between them. CDR3 length equals 14 residues. In DNA form, the CDR3 reads TGTGCCAGCAGTTATTGGAGGGGGCCCTACGAGCAGTACTTC. As protein: CASSYWRGPYEQYF. The entire variable domain, with the rest obtained from reference TRBV28 and TRBJ2-7, is as follows: DVKVTQSSRYLVKRTGEKVFLECVQDMDHENMFWYRQDPGLGLRLIYFSYDVKMKEKGDIPEGYSVSREKKERFSLILESASTNQTSMYLCASSYWRGPYEQYFGPGTRLTVT.

The V and J genes are TRBV28 and TRBJ1-1, with TRBD1 matching 7 bases. The CDR3 extends over 16 amino acids. V shed 5 bases and J 2 bases; nucleotides not matched to a gene: 11. CDR1 MDHEN and CDR2 SYDVKM come from the germline V gene. The CDR3 nucleotides are TGTGCCAGCAGTAATCGACAGGGATATATAAACACTGAAGCTTTCTTT. Translation: CASSNRQGYINTEAFF.

The chain links TRBV9 to TRBJ2-7; the D call may be TRBD1 or TRBD2 (6 bases each). Germline V gives CDR1 SGDLS, CDR2 YYNGEE. Trimming shortened V by 0 bases and J by 6 bases, and 22 bases separated the two germline ends. There are 17 residues in the CDR3. The CDR3 loop is CASSVEGVPGLKGEQYF. CDR3 in DNA: TGTGCCAGCAGCGTAGAGGGGGTTCCGGGACTTAAGGGCGAGCAGTACTTC.

The chain recombines TRBV30 with TRBJ2-2; D uncertain. This CDR3 has 12 residues. With 3 bases removed from V and 10 bases from J, the gap between germline ends came to 12 bases. Germline values: CDR1 GTSNPN, CDR2 SVGIG (reference sequence). CDR3 bases: TGTGCCTGGAGCGCCGTAGGTTCGGAGCTGTTTTTT. It yields the protein CAWSAVGSELFF.

The chain is built from TRBV7-9 and TRBJ1-3, with a possible D match to TRBD1 (6 bases). CDR3 size: 17 residues. Germline V gene data show CDR1 as SEHNR and CDR2 as FQNEAQ (reference sequence). Trimming stripped 2 bases from V and 0 bases from J, with 14 bases between. Written as DNA, the CDR3 is TGTGCCAGCAGCTTACCCGGTGACAGGTTCTCTGGAAACACCATATATTTT. It is translated as CASSLPGDRFSGNTIYF.

Regarding this clone: Additional DNA sequences in this sample encode the identical CDR3. The CDR3, as DNA: TGTGCCAGCAGTTTATCCAGGACGACAGAAGCTTTCTTT. This encodes CASSLSRTTEAFF. This rearrangement joins TRBV27 to TRBJ1-1; D call uncertain. V shed 0 bases and J shed 8 bases, with 10 bases lying between them. The CDR3 consists of 13 residues. From germline, CDR1 is MNHEY and CDR2 SMNVEV (reference sequence).

V usage is TRBV7-6 and J usage is TRBJ1-2, with D uncertain. Looked up from germline, CDR1 is SGHVS and CDR2 is FNYEAQ. V was trimmed by 1 base and J by 4 bases, leaving 16 bases between them. The CDR3 covers 16 residues. Here the CDR3 DNA reads TGTGCCAGCAGCTTAGTTGGCGAGGGTACGGGCTATGGCTACACCTTC. This encodes CASSLVGEGTGYGYTF.

Notes on this clone: The same CDR3 also results from other DNA sequences found in this sample. The rearrangement links TRBV6-5 to TRBJ2-1, with 9 bases fitting TRBD1. Germline V gene data show CDR1 as MNHEY and CDR2 as SVGAGI. The CDR3 length is 14 residues. V was clipped by 4 bases and J by 6 bases; unmatched bases: 4. The CDR3 DNA is TGTGCCAGCAGTTCGGGACAGGGTCGCAATGAGCAGTTCTTC. It yields the protein CASSSGQGRNEQFF.

In nucleotides, the CDR3 is TGTGCCAGCAGCCCACAGACTAGCGGGGACTACAATGAGCAGTTCTTC. Translating gives CASSPQTSGDYNEQFF. The chain has TRBV9 and TRBJ2-1; 11 bases line up with TRBD2. The V and J ends lost 4 bases and 3 bases, in that order; junction bases with no gene match: 6. The CDR3 sequence is 16 residues long. Germline values: CDR1 SGDLS, CDR2 YYNGEE.